This note documents a single TCR beta chain sequence. Its target is not known. Lacking the conserved final phenylalanine or tryptophan, this CDR3 likely reflects a read error. This entry is derived from a study of glioma-infiltrating T cells. Study-wide points: Gliomas, especially low-grade, showed above-expected tissue-blood divergence; non-neoplastic patients showed below.

The iRepertoire nested amplicon-rescue multiplex PCR amplified TCR alpha and beta CDR3s from RNA. For one-step reverse transcription and amplification, about 90-400 ng of tissue mRNA or PBMC total RNA was used. Via MiXCR, TCRdb re-called the multiplex PCR reads, giving one row per CDR3 protein. The data show about 89,000 distinct CDR3 sequences, 23% seen once. Germline V gene sequence: CDR1 SGHNT, CDR2 YYREEE (reference sequence). The CDR3 contains 13 residues. The V and J ends lost 1 base and 13 bases respectively, with 15 bases between them. This receptor was identified in a human donor with low-grade glioma or glioblastoma, undergoing nonglioma brain surgery, or in good health (not recorded which). The sample taken for sequencing was glioma tissue, nonneoplastic brain tissue, or PBMCs (not recorded which). The rearrangement joins TRBV5-4 to TRBJ2-1; D perhaps matches TRBD2 (6 bases). CDR3 region: CASSLFREDGQFS. For the CDR3, the DNA is TGTGCCAGCAGCTTGTTCAGGGAGGATGGACAGTTCTCC.